The 23 T cell receptor beta chains presented below share a single source sample, sequenced in a study of T-cell reconstitution after alpha-beta-depleted transplantation in children. Unique molecular identifiers were incorporated when the TCRbeta library was constructed. TCRdb re-called the PCR reads with MiXCR, one entry per CDR3 protein. The repertoire holds about 500,000 distinct CDR3 sequences, with roughly 33% as singletons. The sample here was PBMCs from the stem cell graft donor, taken from the stem cell graft. All receptors derive from a human donor who donated a stem cell graft to a child with aplastic anemia.

This clonotype was seen more than once but under ten times. CDR3 sequence reads: CSVEARGSSYEQYF. The CDR3 DNA is TGCAGCGTTGAAGCCAGGGGGAGCTCCTACGAGCAGTACTTC. The rearrangement joins TRBV29-1 to TRBJ2-7; 7 bases map to TRBD1. Germline V lookup: CDR1 SQVTM, CDR2 ANQGSEA. The junction had 3 bases not matched to a gene; V was cut back by 1 base and J by 0 bases. The CDR3 has 14 amino acids.

The chain uses TRBV5-1 and TRBJ2-1; 7 positions match TRBD2. The V gene's germline CDR1 is SGHRS and CDR2 YFSETQ. V lost 0 bases and J lost 6; bases outside the gene matches: 6. The CDR3 has 15 residues. Here the CDR3 reads CASSLALAGLNEQFF. The DNA of the CDR3 is TGCGCCAGCAGCTTGGCGTTAGCGGGTCTCAATGAGCAGTTCTTC.

This clonotype was detected only a few times. The J gene is TRBJ1-3, the V gene TRBV20-1; D is perhaps TRBD1 (6 bases). Germline V gene sequence: CDR1 DFQATT, CDR2 SNEGSKA (reference sequence). The CDR3 runs 14 residues. The V end lost 3 bases, the J end lost 0 bases, and 9 bases lay between the germline ends. The CDR3 sequence is CSASLGGSGNTIYF. In DNA form, the CDR3 reads TGCAGTGCTAGTCTAGGGGGCTCTGGAAACACCATATATTTT.

This clonotype was counted once. This rearrangement joins TRBV12-3 or TRBV12-4 to TRBJ1-2; D may be TRBD1 (6 bases). CDR3 size: 15 residues. V dropped 4 bases and J dropped 4 bases, with 16 bases sitting between them. The CDR3 loop is CASSSNVRGAYGYTF. CDR3 sequence (DNA): TGTGCCAGCAGTTCCAATGTCAGGGGAGCCTATGGCTACACCTTC.

J is TRBJ2-1 and V is TRBV3-1; possibly TRBD2 for D (5 bases). The CDR3 has 14 amino acids. Between the trimmed V and J ends, which lost 1 base and 9 bases, there was a span of 13 bases. Germline CDR1 is LGHDT and CDR2 is YNNKEL (reference sequence). The CDR3 sequence is CASSQAPGMGEQFF. CDR3 DNA: TGTGCCAGCAGCCAAGCCCCGGGGATGGGTGAGCAGTTCTTC.

CDR3 sequence reads: CASSQASGPNTDTQYF. CDR3 nucleotide sequence: TGTGCCAGCAGCCAAGCTAGCGGACCTAACACAGATACGCAGTATTTT. The genes are TRBV4-2 and TRBJ2-3; TRBD2 matches 7 bases. Trimming took 1 base from V and 2 from J; bases not matched to a gene: 6. The length of the CDR3 is 16 residues. Germline V gene lookup returns CDR1 LGHNA and CDR2 YNFKEQ.

The chain carries TRBV29-1 and TRBJ2-3, with unresolved D. The germline V and J ends were trimmed by 6 bases and 0 bases, with 13 bases remaining between them. Germline V lookup: CDR1 SQVTM, CDR2 ANQGSEA. The CDR3 sequence is 14 residues long. The CDR3 loop reads CSVGRRSSTDTQYF. The CDR3 DNA reads TGCAGCGTCGGGCGGCGCTCTAGCACAGATACGCAGTATTTT.

The rearrangement joins TRBV27 to TRBJ1-1, with D perhaps TRBD1 (5 bases). Trimming removed 4 bases at V and 8 bases at J, with 17 bases between. This CDR3 is built from 14 residues. CDR1 is MNHEY and CDR2 is SMNVEV in the germline V gene (reference sequence). CDR3 residues: CASSSTRDPREAFF. The CDR3 region has the DNA TGTGCCAGCAGTTCCACCCGGGACCCCAGGGAAGCTTTCTTT.

This clonotype was picked up a small number of times. The genes are TRBV18 and TRBJ2-3, with D possibly being TRBD1 (6 bases). The CDR3 is 15 amino acids. V was trimmed by 3 bases and J by 2 bases, leaving 12 bases between them. Per the germline V gene, CDR1 is KGHSH and CDR2 is LQKENI. The CDR3 coding sequence is TGTGCCAGCTCACCCCCACAGGGCACCACAGATACGCAGTATTTT. Translating it yields CASSPPQGTTDTQYF.

The DNA of the CDR3 is TGTGCCGGGGACCTTGGATGGGGACAGTTACATTCACCCCTCCACTTT. Protein product: CAGDLGWGQLHSPLHF. The rearrangement links TRBV27 to TRBJ1-6; TRBD1 aligns across 7 bases. V was pared by 11 bases and J by 8 bases, with 18 bases of the junction left unmatched. The CDR3 is 16 amino acids. Germline lookup yields CDR1 MNHEY and CDR2 SMNVEV (reference sequence).

This rearrangement joins TRBV20-1 to TRBJ1-1; 7 nucleotides line up with TRBD1. The CDR3 loop spans 14 amino acids. Germline V lookup: CDR1 DFQATT, CDR2 SNEGSKA (reference sequence). V shed 1 base and J 4 bases; nucleotides not matched to a gene: 6. DNA for the CDR3: TGCAGTGCTAGAGCGACAGGGTTTGGCACTGAAGCTTTCTTT. This gives the protein CSARATGFGTEAFF.

The rearrangement joins TRBV30 to TRBJ2-2, with TRBD1 matching over 8 bases. CDR3 length equals 15 residues. Losses at the gene ends were 1 base for V and 5 bases for J; bases not matched to a gene: 6. Germline V gene sequence: CDR1 GTSNPN, CDR2 SVGIG (reference sequence). This CDR3 reads CAWSADRVMTGELFF. The DNA for the CDR3 is TGTGCCTGGAGTGCGGACAGGGTGATGACCGGGGAGCTGTTTTTT.

The CDR3 loop reads CASSADRERSPLHF. As DNA, the CDR3 is TGTGCCAGCAGCGCCGACAGGGAAAGATCACCCCTCCACTTT. V is TRBV5-6 and J is TRBJ1-6, with 7 bases that match TRBD1. This CDR3 region has 14 residues. Germline CDR1 SGHDT, CDR2 YYEEEE. J lost 10 bases, V lost 4 bases, and 8 bases had no gene match.

This clonotype was detected only a few times. The J gene is TRBJ2-5, the V gene TRBV29-1, with 7 bases matching TRBD2. CDR1 and CDR2 (germline): SQVTM, ANQGSEA. V shed 4 bases, J shed 7 bases, and the junction held 6 bases outside the gene matches. This CDR3 is built from 12 residues. The CDR3 region has the DNA TGCAGCGTTGTGGAGGGAGGGCCGACCCAGTACTTC. Translating it yields CSVVEGGPTQYF. Full variable domain (outside the CDR3, taken from reference TRBV29-1 and TRBJ2-5): SAVISQKPSRDICQRGTSLTIQCQVDSQVTMMFWYRQQPGQSLTLIATANQGSEATYESGFVIDKFPISRPNLTFSTLTVSNMSPEDSSIYLCSVVEGGPTQYFGPGTRLLVL.

In this sample, this clonotype turned up a few times. The V gene is TRBV10-1, the J gene TRBJ1-2; D is unresolved. V lost 7 bases and J lost 1, with 13 bases in between. Germline values: CDR1 WNHNN, CDR2 SYGVQD (reference sequence). The CDR3 sequence is 14 residues long. The CDR3 here is CASIPTRNNYGYTF. The CDR3 nucleotides are TGCGCCAGCATTCCGACAAGAAATAACTATGGCTACACCTTC.

CDR3 nucleotide sequence: TGTGCCAGCAGTTTCCAGGGGACGGATGAAAAACTGTTTTTT. Protein: CASSFQGTDEKLFF. The chain carries TRBV12-3 or TRBV12-4 and TRBJ1-4, with TRBD1 as a possible D gene (6 bases). CDR3 length: 14 amino acids. The germline V and J ends were trimmed by 3 bases and 6 bases, with 11 bases remaining between them.

The chain joins TRBV24-1 to TRBJ1-2; possible D gene TRBD1, 5 bases. The CDR3 spans 14 residues. The V gene lost 4 bases and the J gene lost 7 bases, with 15 bases spanning the gap. Looked up from germline, CDR1 is KGHDR and CDR2 is SFDVKD. The CDR3 region has the DNA TGTGCCACCAGTGACCCCGGGACCCGCTTTGGCTACACCTTC. As protein: CATSDPGTRFGYTF.

This clonotype showed up just a few times. The J gene is TRBJ2-5, the V gene TRBV5-1; D is undetermined. The CDR3 is 16 residues long. In germline, CDR1 is SGHRS, CDR2 YFSETQ. V dropped 4 bases and J dropped 1 base, with 17 bases sitting between them. The DNA for the CDR3 is TGCGCCAGCAGCGGCGGCGCCGGTACGTTCCAAGAGACCCAGTACTTC. As protein: CASSGGAGTFQETQYF.

The rearrangement joins TRBV4-1 to TRBJ2-5; 11 nucleotides align to TRBD2. This CDR3 contains 15 residues. Germline V lookup: CDR1 MGHRA, CDR2 YSYEKL. The V segment lost 0 bases and the J segment 4 bases; nucleotides outside the gene matches: 1. The CDR3 protein is CASSQDLAGGETQYF. In nucleotides, the CDR3 is TGCGCCAGCAGCCAAGACCTAGCGGGAGGAGAGACCCAGTACTTC.

The gene calls are TRBV10-3 and TRBJ1-1; TRBD1 aligns across 8 bases. Germline CDR1 reads ENHRY; CDR2 reads SYGVKD. V gave up 6 bases and J gave up 3 bases; unmatched junction bases: 6. This CDR3 region has 14 residues. DNA of the CDR3: TGTGCCATCAGCGCTCACAGGGGGTACACTGAAGCTTTCTTT. Its translation is CAISAHRGYTEAFF.

J is TRBJ1-2 and V is TRBV12-3 or TRBV12-4; no definite D call. Trimming pared 2 bases from V and 6 bases from J, leaving 7 bases between. CDR3 length: 12 residues. The CDR3 nucleotides are TGTGCCAGCAGTTTACTCCATGATGGCTACACCTTC. Amino acids: CASSLLHDGYTF.

The gene calls are TRBV24-1 and TRBJ1-2, with TRBD1 matching 7 bases. Germline values: CDR1 KGHDR, CDR2 SFDVKD. The trim removed 3 bases at V and 4 bases at J, leaving 4 bases unmatched. CDR3 size: 14 residues. This CDR3 reads CATSDPGTAYGYTF. The CDR3 DNA reads TGTGCCACCAGTGATCCCGGGACAGCCTATGGCTACACCTTC.

This clonotype was counted a few times. This CDR3 reads CSATNVDGTTDEQFF. The CDR3 DNA follows: TGCAGTGCTACTAACGTCGATGGGACGACGGATGAGCAGTTCTTC. The genes are TRBV20-1 and TRBJ2-1; D is perhaps TRBD1 or TRBD2 (5 bases each). The CDR3 consists of 15 residues. Germline values: CDR1 DFQATT, CDR2 SNEGSKA (reference sequence). V was pared by 4 bases and J by 8 bases, with 21 bases between.